This T cell receptor (beta chain) was observed in a study of OX40 agonist ivuxolimab in advanced cancers. Germline assignment: CDR1 SEHNR and CDR2 FQNEAQ (reference sequence). Trimming took 0 bases from V and 0 from J, leaving 10 bases between them. The CDR3 contains 16 residues. Data came from immunoSEQ multiplex PCR; TCRdb stores just in-frame clones and leaves some out. The sample records 100,000 or so clones, more than 90% being singletons. This clonotype originated in an adult with an advanced solid tumor such as melanoma, head and neck, liver or kidney cancer. The sequencing used CD4+ or CD8+ T cells sorted from blood, collected in a trial of the OX40 agonist ivuxolimab. The V gene is TRBV7-9, the J gene TRBJ2-3; D is undetermined. CDR3 sequence: CASSLAKELSTDTQYF. Here the CDR3 DNA reads TGTGCCAGCAGCTTAGCGAAGGAGCTTAGCACAGATACGCAGTATTTT.